This TCR beta chain appears in the sequencing data of a study of T cells after yellow fever vaccination. Study-level information: Any fraction with a low cell number was prepared using SMART-Seq v4 Ultra Low Input.

V dropped 5 bases and J dropped 2; count of bases not matched to a gene: 7. The CDR3 extends over 15 amino acids. Germline V CDR1 and CDR2: MDHEN, SYDVKM. TCRdb recomputed calls from the 5' RACE reads with MiXCR, one row per CDR3 protein. The sample consists of under 150,000 distinct CDR3 sequences, roughly 8% of them appearing once. This clonotype appeared many times. The specimen comprised CD4+ T cells sorted from PBMCs, sampled 5 days after the yellow fever booster vaccination. This sequence originates from a man aged 25 to 40 who received the YFV17D yellow fever vaccine. The V gene is TRBV28, the J gene TRBJ2-5; 8 bases map to TRBD2. CDR3 sequence reads: CASSKVAGRQETQYF. CDR3 nucleotide sequence: TGTGCCAGCAGTAAAGTAGCGGGAAGACAAGAGACCCAGTACTTC.